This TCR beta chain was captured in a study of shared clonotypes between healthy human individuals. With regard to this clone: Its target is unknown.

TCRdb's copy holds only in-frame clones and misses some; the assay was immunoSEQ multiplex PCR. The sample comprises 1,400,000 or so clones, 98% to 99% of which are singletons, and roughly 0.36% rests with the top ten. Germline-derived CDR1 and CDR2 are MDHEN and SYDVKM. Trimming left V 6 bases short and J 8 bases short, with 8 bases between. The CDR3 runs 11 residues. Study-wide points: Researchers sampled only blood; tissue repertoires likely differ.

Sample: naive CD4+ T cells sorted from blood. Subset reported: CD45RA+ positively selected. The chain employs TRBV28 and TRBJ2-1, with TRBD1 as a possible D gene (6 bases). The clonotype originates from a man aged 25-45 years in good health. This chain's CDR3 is CASSRGYEQFF. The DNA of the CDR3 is TGTGCCAGCAGCAGGGGATATGAGCAGTTCTTC.